Presented here are 26 T cell receptor beta chains from one specimen sequenced in a study of T cells after yellow fever vaccination. TCRdb re-derived calls from the 5' RACE reads in MiXCR, one entry per CDR3 protein. This sample has roughly 330,000 distinct CDR3 sequences; almost 4% occur once, and the top ten carry 24%. The specimen comprised PBMCs, sampled 5 days after the yellow fever booster vaccination. These receptor sequences come from a man between 18 and 29 years old who received the YFV17D yellow fever vaccine.

This clonotype has just a few counts. The CDR3 loop is CASSLPGGGRNTGELFF. CDR3 DNA: TGTGCCAGCAGCTTACCCGGCGGGGGCAGGAACACCGGGGAGCTGTTTTTT. The V and J genes are TRBV7-6 and TRBJ2-2; tentative D call: TRBD2 (7 bases). CDR1 and CDR2 (germline): SGHVS, FNYEAQ. This CDR3 has 17 amino acids. V shed 2 bases and J shed 1 base, with 14 bases lying between them.

This clonotype was picked up a small number of times. The chain recombines TRBV7-8 with TRBJ2-1, with TRBD2 as a possible D gene (7 bases). Trimming took off 5 bases at V and 5 bases at J, with 22 bases between the two ends. The germline V gene encodes CDR1 SGHVS and CDR2 FQNEAQ. The CDR3 loop spans 17 amino acids. The CDR3 is CASSPFAGAFSDNEQFF. The DNA of the CDR3 is TGTGCCAGCAGCCCCTTTGCGGGGGCCTTCTCTGACAATGAGCAGTTCTTC.

This clonotype was detected many times. V and J are TRBV5-1 and TRBJ1-2, with unresolved D. Germline CDR1 reads SGHRS; CDR2 reads YFSETQ. Trimming removed 2 bases at V and 1 base at J, with 9 bases between. The CDR3 has 14 amino acids. Here the CDR3 reads CASSFGSLNYGYTF. In nucleotides, the CDR3 is TGCGCCAGCAGCTTCGGCAGCCTTAACTATGGCTACACCTTC.

V usage is TRBV7-9 and J usage is TRBJ2-6; a weak D match, TRBD1 (5 bases). The germline V gene encodes CDR1 SEHNR and CDR2 FQNEAQ (reference sequence). V dropped 2 bases and J dropped 0 bases, with 11 bases sitting between them. The CDR3 runs to 17 residues. The CDR3 DNA follows: TGTGCCAGCAGCTTACCGGCAGGGTACTCTGGGGCCAACGTCCTGACTTTC. This encodes CASSLPAGYSGANVLTF.

This clonotype was seen at least ten times. The chain uses TRBV6-6 and TRBJ2-7; unclear D gene. V was cut by 6 bases and J by 4 bases, with 10 bases left in between. The CDR3 is made up of 12 amino acids. Germline V gene lookup returns CDR1 MNHNY and CDR2 SVGAGI (reference sequence). CDR3 in DNA: TGTGCCAGCAGCTCCGGACGGTACGAGCAGTACTTC. This codes for CASSSGRYEQYF.

The genes are TRBV7-9 and TRBJ2-1, with D possibly being TRBD2 (5 bases). This CDR3 has 13 amino acids. The germline V gene has CDR1 SEHNR and CDR2 FQNEAQ (reference sequence). V was pared by 0 bases and J by 10 bases, with 10 bases between. CDR3 residues: CASSLAMRAEQFF. The CDR3 nucleotides are TGTGCCAGCAGCTTAGCGATGCGGGCGGAGCAGTTCTTC.

In its sample, this clonotype was seen many times. The V and J genes are TRBV7-9 and TRBJ1-3; 8 bases map to TRBD1. Germline trimming cut 3 bases from V and 0 bases from J; bases unmatched to any gene: 13. Looked up from germline, CDR1 is SEHNR and CDR2 is FQNEAQ (reference sequence). The CDR3 runs to 19 residues. CDR3 bases: TGTGCCAGCAGCTTCCTTACTCCGGGACAGGTTCACTCTGGAAACACCATATATTTT. Protein product: CASSFLTPGQVHSGNTIYF.

This clonotype showed up many times. The J gene is TRBJ2-5, the V gene TRBV7-2, with D uncertain. CDR3 length equals 14 residues. CDR1 and CDR2 from the germline V gene are SGHTA and FQGNSA. The germline V and J ends were trimmed by 5 bases and 5 bases, with 15 bases remaining between them. CDR3 amino acids: CASSPGFRAETQYF. The DNA for the CDR3 is TGTGCCAGCAGCCCCGGATTTCGAGCGGAGACCCAGTACTTC.

The chain couples TRBV29-1 to TRBJ1-5; 10 bases map to TRBD1. V lost 4 bases to trimming and J lost 9 bases; unmatched junction nucleotides: 9. Germline V gene data show CDR1 as SQVTM and CDR2 as ANQGSEA. There are 14 residues in the CDR3. This CDR3 is CSVAPGQGSGPQHF. CDR3 nucleotide sequence: TGCAGCGTTGCCCCGGGACAGGGGAGTGGGCCCCAGCATTTT.

The J gene is TRBJ2-1, the V gene TRBV7-9; TRBD2 matches 7 bases. The CDR3 consists of 15 residues. The trim removed 10 bases at V and 4 bases at J, leaving 13 bases unmatched. The germline V gene has CDR1 SEHNR and CDR2 FQNEAQ (reference sequence). The CDR3 bases are TGTGCCACCAACCCCCCGGGGGGTACTTACAATGAGCAGTTCTTC. Protein: CATNPPGGTYNEQFF.

The chain joins TRBV20-1 to TRBJ1-5; D is perhaps TRBD1 (6 bases). Trimming stripped 1 base from V and 9 bases from J, with 16 bases between. CDR1 is DFQATT, CDR2 SNEGSKA, per germline (reference sequence). This CDR3 spans 14 amino acids. The CDR3 DNA reads as TGCAGTGCTAGAGTGGGGACGGGACACGGGCCCCAGCATTTT. It encodes CSARVGTGHGPQHF.

This clonotype was seen a handful of times. The V and J genes are TRBV5-1 and TRBJ2-1; 8 nucleotides agree with TRBD1. V was pared by 4 bases and J by 5 bases, with 5 bases of the junction left unmatched. Germline V gene sequence: CDR1 SGHRS, CDR2 YFSETQ. The CDR3 sequence is 14 residues long. The CDR3 sequence is CASSPGQVNNEQFF. The CDR3 nucleotides read TGCGCCAGCAGCCCGGGACAGGTAAACAATGAGCAGTTCTTC.

The sample holds many counts of this clonotype. The chain links TRBV12-3 or TRBV12-4 to TRBJ1-2; D is unresolved. There are 13 residues in the CDR3. The V end was cut by 3 bases, the J end by 7 bases, with 12 bases between. For the CDR3, the DNA is TGTGCCAGCAGTTTTTCACAGTCGGCTGGCTACACCTTC. Translated, it gives CASSFSQSAGYTF.

This clonotype was seen ten or more times. The chain couples TRBV7-2 to TRBJ1-1; the D is unclear. V was cut by 5 bases and J by 2 bases, with 12 bases left in between. The germline CDR1 and CDR2 sequences are SGHTA and FQGNSA. CDR3 size: 14 residues. Written as DNA, the CDR3 is TGTGCCAGCAGCCCCGGGCGGGAAAACACTGAAGCTTTCTTT. This encodes CASSPGRENTEAFF.

There are a few counts of this clonotype. The chain combines TRBV5-1 with TRBJ2-1; D may be TRBD2 (6 bases). Per the germline V gene, CDR1 is SGHRS and CDR2 is YFSETQ. Trimming stripped 5 bases from V and 4 bases from J, with 16 bases between. This CDR3 region has 15 residues. The CDR3 bases are TGCGCCAGCAGGAAGTCCGGGAGTATTTACAATGAGCAGTTCTTC. Translation: CASRKSGSIYNEQFF.

The sample holds a few counts of this clonotype. The rearrangement joins TRBV2 to TRBJ1-5; unclear D gene. The CDR3 consists of 14 residues. Germline assignment: CDR1 SNHLY and CDR2 FYNNEI. V lost 7 bases and J 2 bases, leaving 12 bases between the germline ends. The CDR3 spells CASIRDVGNQPQHF. Written as DNA, the CDR3 is TGTGCCAGCATCCGGGATGTTGGCAATCAGCCCCAGCATTTT. Looking up the rest from reference TRBV2 and TRBJ1-5 gives the full variable domain: EPEVTQTPSHQVTQMGQEVILRCVPISNHLYFYWYRQILGQKVEFLVSFYNNEISEKSEIFDDQFSVERPDGSNFTLKIRSTKLEDSAMYFCASIRDVGNQPQHFGDGTRLSIL.

The chain combines TRBV7-9 with TRBJ2-1; no firm D call. The V gene's germline CDR1 is SEHNR and CDR2 FQNEAQ (reference sequence). V shed 5 bases and J shed 2 bases, with 16 bases lying between them. CDR3 length: 16 amino acids. CDR3 protein: CASSPRGMPTYNEQFF. The CDR3 DNA sequence: TGTGCCAGCAGCCCTAGAGGCATGCCGACCTACAATGAGCAGTTCTTC. Drawing the rest from reference TRBV7-9 and TRBJ2-1, the complete variable domain is DTGVSQNPRHKITKRGQNVTFRCDPISEHNRLYWYRQTLGQGPEFLTYFQNEAQLEKSRLLSDRFSAERPKGSFSTLEIQRTEQGDSAMYLCASSPRGMPTYNEQFFGPGTRLTVL.

The V gene is TRBV12-3 or TRBV12-4, the J gene TRBJ1-2; D uncertain. Trimming left V 5 bases short and J 8 bases short, with 9 bases between. The CDR3 spans 11 residues. CDR3 protein: CASSASGGYTF. DNA for the CDR3: TGTGCCAGCAGTGCCTCGGGGGGCTACACCTTC.

The chain carries TRBV6-6 and TRBJ1-1; perhaps TRBD1 as D (6 bases). Looked up from germline, CDR1 is MNHNY and CDR2 is SVGAGI (reference sequence). Trimming removed 6 bases from V and 1 base from J, with 9 bases in between. This CDR3 has 13 amino acids. In DNA form, the CDR3 reads TGTGCCAGCAGAATAGGGGGGAACACTGAAGCTTTCTTT. Translating it yields CASRIGGNTEAFF.

In its sample, this clonotype was seen many times. This chain connects TRBV12-3 or TRBV12-4 to TRBJ1-6; D is ambiguous. V was cut by 4 bases and J by 6 bases, with 19 bases left in between. The CDR3 is 17 amino acids. The CDR3 DNA sequence: TGTGCCAGCAGTTCCCCTTGGCTAGGCCAGTCTAATTCACCCCTCCACTTT. Its protein product is CASSSPWLGQSNSPLHF.

This chain joins TRBV5-1 and TRBJ2-4; D is possibly TRBD2 (9 bases). CDR3 length: 18 residues. Between the trimmed V and J ends, which lost 2 bases and 11 bases, there was a span of 29 bases. The germline V gene encodes CDR1 SGHRS and CDR2 YFSETQ. CDR3 in amino acids: CASSFSAQGAGGNMVQYF. CDR3 nucleotides: TGCGCCAGCAGCTTCTCTGCCCAGGGGGCGGGGGGGAACATGGTTCAGTACTTC.

This clonotype was counted at least ten times. The chain combines TRBV20-1 with TRBJ1-1, with TRBD1 as a possible D gene (5 bases). Germline CDR1 and CDR2: DFQATT and SNEGSKA (reference sequence). V gave up 2 bases and J gave up 2 bases, with 9 bases separating them. The CDR3 consists of 13 residues. CDR3: CSARRDLNTEAFF. Written as DNA, the CDR3 is TGCAGTGCTAGAAGGGACCTAAACACTGAAGCTTTCTTT.

The chain joins TRBV5-1 to TRBJ2-1; 9 positions agree with TRBD2. The V segment lost 2 bases and the J segment 2 bases; nucleotides outside the gene matches: 2. This CDR3 has 15 residues. CDR1 is SGHRS and CDR2 is YFSETQ in the germline V gene. The CDR3: CASSFSGGTYNEQFF. CDR3 DNA: TGCGCCAGCAGCTTTAGCGGGGGAACCTACAATGAGCAGTTCTTC. Combining the CDR3 with reference TRBV5-1 and TRBJ2-1 gives the whole variable domain KAGVTQTPRYLIKTRGQQVTLSCSPISGHRSVSWYQQTPGQGLQFLFEYFSETQRNKGNFPGRFSGRQFSNSRSEMNVSTLELGDSALYLCASSFSGGTYNEQFFGPGTRLTVL.

In its sample, this clonotype was seen a few times. This chain links TRBV20-1 with TRBJ1-2; maybe TRBD1 (5 bases). This CDR3 region has 15 residues. Germline lookup yields CDR1 DFQATT and CDR2 SNEGSKA (reference sequence). The ends were cut back, 0 bases at V and 4 bases at J, with 15 bases in the middle. The CDR3 nucleotides read TGCAGTGCTAGAGATCCCGGGGCGCCTAGCTATGGCTACACCTTC. It encodes CSARDPGAPSYGYTF.

This clonotype turned up a few times. This sequence joins TRBV20-1 and TRBJ2-1; TRBD1 is a possible D gene (6 bases). The CDR3 totals 15 residues. V was pared by 0 bases and J by 0 bases, with 9 bases between. Germline V gene lookup returns CDR1 DFQATT and CDR2 SNEGSKA (reference sequence). The CDR3 DNA is TGCAGTGCTAGAGATCGGACAGACTCCTACAATGAGCAGTTCTTC. The encoded protein is CSARDRTDSYNEQFF.

This clonotype was found many times. This rearrangement joins TRBV29-1 to TRBJ2-5; either TRBD1 or TRBD2 may supply D (5 bases each). The germline V gene encodes CDR1 SQVTM and CDR2 ANQGSEA. The CDR3 loop spans 14 amino acids. Trimming removed 6 bases at V and 5 bases at J, with 19 bases between. The CDR3 is CSVTRDLGTETQYF. CDR3 DNA: TGCAGCGTCACAAGGGACCTCGGGACCGAGACCCAGTACTTC.